These 27 T cell receptor beta chains originate from one sample sequenced in a study of T cells in Graves' hyperthyroidism and ophthalmopathy. Amplification yielded TCR beta CDR3 regions, with RNA transcripts as the source. Primed by the HTBI set, a first-round RT-PCR was run on the TCR CDR3. TCRdb re-called the multiplex PCR reads with MiXCR, one entry per CDR3 protein. The table includes over 500,000 distinct CDR3 sequences, roughly a sixth detected once. Source material: blood. The source of these receptors is a young woman with Graves' ophthalmopathy.

The rearrangement uses TRBV19 and TRBJ1-5; D ambiguous. Germline CDR1 reads LNHDA; CDR2 reads SQIVND (reference sequence). With 3 bases removed from V and 0 bases from J, the gap between germline ends came to 9 bases. CDR3 length: 15 residues. CDR3 region: CASSIVTDSNQPQHF. The CDR3 nucleotides read TGTGCCAGTAGTATCGTGACTGATAGCAATCAGCCCCAGCATTTT.

This clonotype was picked up many times. At one of its ends the junction is not consistent with the germline gene, which may arise from a read error. CDR3 amino acids: CASGSGANVLTF. Written as DNA, the CDR3 is TGTGCCAGCGGGTCTGGGGCCAACGTCCTGACTTTC. This chain joins TRBV5-1 and TRBJ2-6, with a tentative D call TRBD2 (6 bases). Germline V gene sequence: CDR1 SGHRS, CDR2 YFSETQ. The CDR3 consists of 12 residues.

Many counts were recorded for this clonotype. The rearrangement links TRBV6-1 to TRBJ2-1; TRBD1 aligns across 7 bases. There are 14 residues in the CDR3. The junction had 5 bases not matched to a gene; V was cut back by 3 bases and J by 6 bases. Germline V gene sequence: CDR1 MNHNS, CDR2 SASEGT. CDR3 in amino acids: CASSDTGERNEQFF. CDR3 DNA: TGTGCCAGCAGTGACACAGGGGAACGCAATGAGCAGTTCTTC.

This clonotype was picked up many times. In nucleotides, the CDR3 is TGCAGTGCTAGTGAAATTCGACGCCCAGGGGGCGAGCAGTACTTC. Its protein is CSASEIRRPGGEQYF. V is TRBV20-1 and J is TRBJ2-7; 7 nucleotides align to TRBD1. With 3 bases clipped from V and 6 bases from J, the junction kept 14 bases outside the gene matches. Germline V gene data show CDR1 as DFQATT and CDR2 as SNEGSKA (reference sequence). The CDR3 consists of 15 residues.

A few counts support this clonotype. V is TRBV20-1 and J is TRBJ1-2; D is ambiguous. This CDR3 spans 13 amino acids. The germline gives CDR1 DFQATT, CDR2 SNEGSKA (reference sequence). V was trimmed by 3 bases and J by 6 bases, leaving 14 bases between them. The CDR3 sequence is CSASSNVGDGYTF. In nucleotides, the CDR3 is TGCAGTGCTAGCTCGAATGTTGGGGATGGCTACACCTTC.

This clonotype was counted many times. The chain combines TRBV2 with TRBJ1-2; no clear D gene. This CDR3 is 15 amino acids long. The V end lost 5 bases, the J end lost 4 bases, and 17 bases lay between the germline ends. Per germline, CDR1 SNHLY and CDR2 FYNNEI. The CDR3, as DNA: TGTGCCAGCAGTTCCGTAGGGCAGGCCCTCTATGGCTACACCTTC. It is translated as CASSSVGQALYGYTF.

This clonotype was counted only a few times. CDR3 in amino acids: CASSLFPGQFLLYF. CDR3 DNA: TGTGCCAGCAGCTTATTTCCGGGACAGTTCCTCCTATATTTT. The chain employs TRBV7-6 and TRBJ1-3; 7 positions agree with TRBD1. Per the germline V gene, CDR1 is SGHVS and CDR2 is FNYEAQ. The junction had 12 bases not matched to a gene; V was cut back by 2 bases and J by 14 bases. The CDR3 runs to 14 residues.

The chain couples TRBV6-1 to TRBJ1-5; D is perhaps TRBD1 (5 bases). The CDR3 covers 15 residues. V was pared by 4 bases and J by 5 bases, with 15 bases between. Germline values: CDR1 MNHNS, CDR2 SASEGT. The CDR3 DNA reads TGTGCCAGCAGTGGACCCAGGGACGGTGATCAGCCCCAGCATTTT. Translation gives CASSGPRDGDQPQHF.

This clonotype was recorded at least ten times. The chain joins TRBV7-2 to TRBJ2-3; 8 bases align to TRBD2. Germline trimming cut 3 bases from V and 1 base from J; bases unmatched to any gene: 6. The germline V gene encodes CDR1 SGHTA and CDR2 FQGNSA. The CDR3 consists of 16 residues. The CDR3 spells CASSLDLAGRTDTQYF. The CDR3 nucleotides read TGTGCCAGCAGCTTGGACTTAGCGGGGCGCACAGATACGCAGTATTTT.

This clonotype has ten or more counts. The chain has TRBV2 and TRBJ1-5; 10 bases are a match to TRBD1. Germline assignment: CDR1 SNHLY and CDR2 FYNNEI. The CDR3 length is 15 residues. With 7 bases clipped from V and 4 bases from J, the junction kept 7 bases outside the gene matches. The CDR3 region is CASTRRTGGNQPQHF. DNA of the CDR3: TGTGCCAGCACCCGTAGGACAGGGGGAAATCAGCCCCAGCATTTT.

This clonotype appeared a few times. The chain employs TRBV28 and TRBJ2-3; weak D call: TRBD1 (5 bases). From germline, CDR1 is MDHEN and CDR2 SYDVKM. Trimming cost V 10 bases and J 6 bases, with 17 bases left between them. CDR3 length equals 13 residues. The CDR3 DNA reads as TGTGCCACCTGCTGGGCAGGGATGGATACGCAGTATTTT. Its translation is CATCWAGMDTQYF.

This clonotype was counted only a few times. This rearrangement joins TRBV6-2 or TRBV6-3 to TRBJ2-5; 12 bases map to TRBD2. Germline V gene sequence: CDR1 MNHEY, CDR2 SVGEGT. Losses at the gene ends were 2 bases for V and 5 bases for J; bases not matched to a gene: 3. The CDR3 consists of 15 residues. The CDR3 is CASSYRLAGGETQYF. The CDR3 DNA reads TGTGCCAGCAGTTACCGGCTAGCGGGAGGGGAGACCCAGTACTTC.

The sample holds many counts of this clonotype. The rearrangement uses TRBV5-1 and TRBJ2-3; 10 nucleotides match TRBD2. Germline CDR1 and CDR2: SGHRS and YFSETQ. The CDR3 has 15 amino acids. With V trimmed by 4 bases and J by 4 bases, 6 bases remained unmatched. The CDR3 here is CASSLGTSVPDTQYF. The CDR3 coding sequence is TGCGCCAGCAGCCTCGGGACTAGCGTCCCAGATACGCAGTATTTT.

This clonotype has more than one count but fewer than ten. The chain is built from TRBV27 and TRBJ1-2, with D hard to call. Germline CDR1 is MNHEY and CDR2 is SMNVEV (reference sequence). Trimming left V 5 bases short and J 4 bases short, with 11 bases between. This CDR3 has 13 residues. Here the CDR3 reads CASSIRGAYGYTF. CDR3 bases: TGTGCCAGCAGTATTAGAGGAGCCTATGGCTACACCTTC.

This clonotype was recorded a few times. J is TRBJ2-3 and V is TRBV5-4, with D uncertain. The germline gives CDR1 SGHNT, CDR2 YYREEE (reference sequence). V was trimmed by 6 bases and J by 0 bases, leaving 17 bases between them. The CDR3 has 16 residues. The CDR3 DNA follows: TGTGCCAGCATCTCGTACCCCACGGCTAGCACAGATACGCAGTATTTT. Its translation: CASISYPTASTDTQYF.

The rearrangement uses TRBV7-3 and TRBJ2-1; TRBD2 aligns across 9 bases. Germline CDR1 reads SGHTA; CDR2 reads FQGTGA. The CDR3 totals 17 residues. The junction had 5 bases not matched to a gene; V was cut back by 2 bases and J by 0 bases. The chain's CDR3 is CASSLVPSGDSYNEQFF. DNA for the CDR3: TGTGCCAGCAGCTTAGTCCCTAGCGGGGACTCCTACAATGAGCAGTTCTTC.

This chain links TRBV5-8 with TRBJ1-1; D is ambiguous. The V gene's germline CDR1 is SGHTS and CDR2 YDEGEE. The CDR3 has 16 amino acids. V was cut by 2 bases and J by 0 bases, with 14 bases left in between. CDR3 coding DNA: TGTGCCAGCAGCTTTTATTCAGACCGTTTGAACACTGAAGCTTTCTTT. Protein product: CASSFYSDRLNTEAFF.

The table lists this clonotype with many counts. CDR3 sequence (DNA): TGTGCCAGCAGCCCCGGACTAGCGGGAGTGGATACGCAGTATTTT. This codes for CASSPGLAGVDTQYF. The chain links TRBV7-9 to TRBJ2-3, with 13 bases fitting TRBD2. Germline CDR1 SEHNR, CDR2 FQNEAQ (reference sequence). The CDR3 length is 15 residues. J was trimmed by 6 bases and V by 5 bases; bases with no gene match: 5.

This clonotype was observed at least ten times. This sequence joins TRBV2 and TRBJ1-1; no clear D. Trimming pared 0 bases from V and 4 bases from J, leaving 9 bases between. This CDR3 contains 14 residues. Germline V CDR1 and CDR2: SNHLY, FYNNEI. Here the CDR3 reads CASSEASTFTEAFF. The CDR3 DNA follows: TGTGCCAGCAGTGAAGCTTCCACATTCACTGAAGCTTTCTTT.

This clonotype was counted only a few times. J is TRBJ2-2 and V is TRBV28; D gene unclear. CDR3 length: 14 residues. Germline V gene data show CDR1 as MDHEN and CDR2 as SYDVKM. The ends were cut back, 5 bases at V and 5 bases at J, with 12 bases in the middle. The CDR3 here is CASSITLGTGELFF. In nucleotides, the CDR3 is TGTGCCAGCAGTATTACGTTGGGGACCGGGGAGCTGTTTTTT.

The chain combines TRBV20-1 with TRBJ1-5, with D possibly TRBD1 on 5 matching bases. The CDR3 totals 14 residues. Trimming took off 7 bases at V and 5 bases at J, with 18 bases between the two ends. In germline, CDR1 is DFQATT, CDR2 SNEGSKA (reference sequence). CDR3 nucleotide sequence: TGCAGTGTTGGCCCCCAGGGTGTTGATCAGCCCCAGCATTTT. Residues: CSVGPQGVDQPQHF.

This clonotype showed up just a few times. This CDR3 reads CASSLSGQGANYGYTF. The CDR3 bases are TGTGCCAGCAGTTTATCGGGACAGGGGGCAAACTATGGCTACACCTTC. V gene TRBV27 combines with J gene TRBJ1-2; TRBD1 matches at 12 bases. Germline V gene sequence: CDR1 MNHEY, CDR2 SMNVEV (reference sequence). The CDR3 runs to 16 residues. The V gene end was trimmed by 0 bases and the J gene end by 2 bases; junction bases not matched to a gene: 1.

This clonotype has a count of ten or more. V and J are TRBV5-1 and TRBJ1-1, with 7 bases identical to TRBD1. Germline V gives CDR1 SGHRS, CDR2 YFSETQ. The CDR3 consists of 15 residues. Losses at the gene ends were 1 base for V and 0 bases for J; bases not matched to a gene: 3. The CDR3 region is CASSLQGQLNTEAFF. CDR3 DNA: TGCGCCAGCAGCTTGCAGGGACAGTTGAACACTGAAGCTTTCTTT.

There are many counts of this clonotype. The chain links TRBV6-5 to TRBJ2-1, with TRBD2 as a possible D gene (7 bases). V was cut by 2 bases and J by 8 bases, with 16 bases left in between. The CDR3 totals 15 residues. Germline V gives CDR1 MNHEY, CDR2 SVGAGI. CDR3 sequence reads: CASSYEGGLNDEQFF. In DNA form, the CDR3 reads TGTGCCAGCAGTTACGAGGGGGGGCTTAACGATGAGCAGTTCTTC.

This clonotype was detected many times. V is TRBV18 and J is TRBJ2-1; TRBD2 matches 9 bases. The J segment lost 0 bases and the V segment lost 1 base, leaving 1 base of the junction unmatched. This CDR3 has 16 residues. CDR1 and CDR2 from the germline V gene are KGHSH and LQKENI. As DNA, the CDR3 is TGTGCCAGCTCACCACGCGGGGGGGCCTCCTACAATGAGCAGTTCTTC. This gives the protein CASSPRGGASYNEQFF.

This clonotype was counted ten times or more. The rearrangement links TRBV7-9 to TRBJ2-3; D is unclear. This CDR3 comprises 13 residues. Trimming cost V 3 bases and J 2 bases, with 6 bases left between them. From germline, CDR1 is SEHNR and CDR2 FQNEAQ (reference sequence). CDR3 bases: TGTGCCAGCAGCTTTGGATACACAGATACGCAGTATTTT. Its protein product is CASSFGYTDTQYF.

There are many counts of this clonotype. The chain uses TRBV3-1 and TRBJ2-1, with 8 positions matching TRBD2. This CDR3 comprises 15 residues. V lost 1 base and J lost 10; bases outside the gene matches: 9. Germline V lookup: CDR1 LGHDT, CDR2 YNNKEL (reference sequence). The CDR3 loop reads CASSQALGGVGEQFF. In DNA form, the CDR3 reads TGTGCCAGCAGCCAAGCCCTCGGGGGGGTCGGCGAGCAGTTCTTC.